These 2 T cell receptor beta chains originate from one sample sequenced in a study of T-cell memory formation after mild COVID-19. In TCRdb, the 5' RACE reads were re-called with MiXCR into one record per CDR3 protein. The sample lists fewer than 350,000 distinct CDR3 sequences, more than 15% seen once, with 23% in the top ten. Sequencing was carried out using PBMCs or a T cell subset sorted from them (not recorded which). Receptor source: a man aged 18 to 29 who had mild COVID-19 (a few samples of this study predate the infection). Cell type and time point are not known.

This chain joins TRBV12-3 or TRBV12-4 and TRBJ2-7; TRBD2 matches 11 bases. Trimming removed 5 bases from V and 5 bases from J; junction bases left unmatched: 5. The CDR3 consists of 14 residues. This CDR3 is CASSRSGGVDEQYF. The CDR3 DNA sequence: TGTGCCAGCAGTCGTAGCGGGGGGGTTGACGAGCAGTACTTC.

The V call is TRBV2, the J call TRBJ1-5; D call uncertain. This CDR3 region has 13 residues. Germline V gene data show CDR1 as SNHLY and CDR2 as FYNNEI. Deletions cut 7 bases from V and 3 bases from J, with 10 bases between. CDR3 nucleotides: TGTGCCAGCATCGGACGTTCCAATCAGCCCCAGCATTTT. It yields the protein CASIGRSNQPQHF.